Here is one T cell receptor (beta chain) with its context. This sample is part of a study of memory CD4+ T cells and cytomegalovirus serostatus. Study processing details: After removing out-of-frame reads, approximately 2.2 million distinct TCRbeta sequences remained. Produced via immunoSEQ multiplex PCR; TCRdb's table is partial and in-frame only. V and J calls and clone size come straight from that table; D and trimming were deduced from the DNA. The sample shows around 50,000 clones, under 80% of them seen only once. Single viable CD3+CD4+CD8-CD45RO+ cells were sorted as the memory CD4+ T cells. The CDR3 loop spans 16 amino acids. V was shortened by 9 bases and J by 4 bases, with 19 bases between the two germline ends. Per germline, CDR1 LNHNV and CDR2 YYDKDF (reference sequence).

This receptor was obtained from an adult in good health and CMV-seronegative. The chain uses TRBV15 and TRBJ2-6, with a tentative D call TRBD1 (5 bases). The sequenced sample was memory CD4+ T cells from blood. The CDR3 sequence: CATGTGSKLGANVLTF. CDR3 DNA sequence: TGTGCCACAGGTACAGGAAGTAAGTTAGGGGCCAACGTCCTGACTTTC.